This T cell receptor (beta chain) was captured in a study of T cells in localized non-small cell lung cancer. Sequencing used immunoSEQ multiplex PCR; TCRdb keeps in-frame clones, though not all of them. This table holds tens of thousands of clones, roughly 87% found once. This sequence originates from a man aged 40 to 75 with stage I squamous cell lung carcinoma. The starting material was peripheral blood, obtained before any cancer treatment.

The CDR3 loop reads CASSLLGQLNTEAFF. The CDR3, as DNA: TGCGCCAGCAGCTTGCTGGGACAGCTAAACACTGAAGCTTTCTTT. This chain links TRBV5-1 with TRBJ1-1, with 7 bases aligning to TRBD1. J lost 2 bases, V lost 1 base, and 5 bases had no gene match. The CDR3 contains 15 residues. In germline, CDR1 is SGHRS, CDR2 YFSETQ.